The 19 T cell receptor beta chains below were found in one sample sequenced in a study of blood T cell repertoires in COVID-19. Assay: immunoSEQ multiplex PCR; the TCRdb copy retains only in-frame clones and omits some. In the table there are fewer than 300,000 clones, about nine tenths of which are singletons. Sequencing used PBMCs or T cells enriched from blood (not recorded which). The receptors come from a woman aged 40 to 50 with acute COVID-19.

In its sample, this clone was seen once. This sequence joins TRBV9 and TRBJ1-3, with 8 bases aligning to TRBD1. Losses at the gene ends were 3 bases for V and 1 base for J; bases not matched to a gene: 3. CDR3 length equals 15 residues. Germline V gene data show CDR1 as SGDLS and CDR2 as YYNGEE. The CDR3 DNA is TGTGCCAGCAGCGACAGGACAGGGTCTGGAAACACCATATATTTT. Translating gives CASSDRTGSGNTIYF.

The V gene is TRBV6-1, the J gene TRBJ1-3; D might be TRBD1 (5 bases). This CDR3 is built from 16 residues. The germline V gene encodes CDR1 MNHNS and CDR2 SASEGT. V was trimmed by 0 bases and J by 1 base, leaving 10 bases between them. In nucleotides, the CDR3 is TGTGCCAGCAGTGAAGCAGGGCGGGGGTCTGGAAACACCATATATTTT. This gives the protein CASSEAGRGSGNTIYF.

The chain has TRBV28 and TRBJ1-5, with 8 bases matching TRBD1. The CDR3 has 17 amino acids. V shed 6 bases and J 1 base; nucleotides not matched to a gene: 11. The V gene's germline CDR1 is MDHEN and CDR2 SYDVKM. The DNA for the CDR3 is TGTGCCAGCAGAACCGGACAGGGTGGTGGCAGCAATCAGCCCCAGCATTTT. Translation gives CASRTGQGGGSNQPQHF.

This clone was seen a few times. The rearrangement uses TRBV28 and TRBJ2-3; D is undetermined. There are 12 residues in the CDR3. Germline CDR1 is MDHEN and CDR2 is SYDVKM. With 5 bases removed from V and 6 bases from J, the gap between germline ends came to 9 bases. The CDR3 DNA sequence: TGTGCCAGCAGTCCCCACTTGGATACGCAGTATTTT. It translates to CASSPHLDTQYF.

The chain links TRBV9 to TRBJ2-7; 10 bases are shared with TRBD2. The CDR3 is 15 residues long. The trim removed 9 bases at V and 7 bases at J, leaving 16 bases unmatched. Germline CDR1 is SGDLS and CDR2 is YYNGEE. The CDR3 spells CANTTRTSGTGEQYF. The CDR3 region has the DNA TGTGCCAACACAACTCGGACTAGCGGTACAGGGGAGCAGTACTTC.

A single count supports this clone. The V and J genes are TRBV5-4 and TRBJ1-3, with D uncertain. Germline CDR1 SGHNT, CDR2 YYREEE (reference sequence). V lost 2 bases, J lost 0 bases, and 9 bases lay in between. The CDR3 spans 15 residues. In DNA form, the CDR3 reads TGTGCCAGCAGCTTACAAGTCAGCTCTGGAAACACCATATATTTT. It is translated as CASSLQVSSGNTIYF.

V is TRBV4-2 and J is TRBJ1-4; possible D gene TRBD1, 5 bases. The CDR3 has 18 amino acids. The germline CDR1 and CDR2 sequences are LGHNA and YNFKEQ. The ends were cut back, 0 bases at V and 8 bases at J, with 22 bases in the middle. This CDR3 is CASSQDPMGRASWEKLFF. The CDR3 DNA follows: TGTGCCAGCAGCCAAGATCCAATGGGCAGGGCCTCCTGGGAAAAACTGTTTTTT.

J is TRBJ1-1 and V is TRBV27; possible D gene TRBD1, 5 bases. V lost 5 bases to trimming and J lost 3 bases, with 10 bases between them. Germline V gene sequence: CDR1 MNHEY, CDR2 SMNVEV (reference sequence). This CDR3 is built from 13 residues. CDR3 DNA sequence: TGTGCCAGCAGTCTAGACAGATACACTGAAGCTTTCTTT. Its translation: CASSLDRYTEAFF.

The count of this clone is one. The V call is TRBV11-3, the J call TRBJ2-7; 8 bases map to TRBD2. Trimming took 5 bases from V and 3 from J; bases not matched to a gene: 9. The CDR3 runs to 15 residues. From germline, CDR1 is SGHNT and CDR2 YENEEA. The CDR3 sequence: CASSPNRLAGYEQYV. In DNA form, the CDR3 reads TGTGCCAGCAGCCCAAATCGGCTAGCGGGCTACGAGCAGTACGTC.

CDR3 residues: CATRDTSSYGYTF. The CDR3 DNA sequence: TGTGCCACCCGGGACACCTCTTCCTATGGCTACACCTTC. The chain has TRBV24-1 and TRBJ1-2; perhaps TRBD1 as D (6 bases). This CDR3 spans 13 amino acids. Germline CDR1 and CDR2: KGHDR and SFDVKD. Trimming removed 9 bases from V and 4 bases from J, with 14 bases in between.

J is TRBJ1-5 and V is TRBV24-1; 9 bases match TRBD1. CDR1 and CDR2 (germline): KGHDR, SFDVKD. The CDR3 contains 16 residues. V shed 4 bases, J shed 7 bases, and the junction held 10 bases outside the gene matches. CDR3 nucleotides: TGTGCCACCAGTGACCCGAGGACAGGGGCGAGACAGCCCCAGCATTTT. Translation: CATSDPRTGARQPQHF.

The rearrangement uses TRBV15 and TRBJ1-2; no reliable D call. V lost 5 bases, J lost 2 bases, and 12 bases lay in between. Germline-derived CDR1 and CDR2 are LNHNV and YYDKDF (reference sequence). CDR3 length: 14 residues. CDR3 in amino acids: CATSPPRGNYGYTF. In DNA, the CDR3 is TGTGCCACCAGCCCTCCCAGAGGGAACTATGGCTACACCTTC.

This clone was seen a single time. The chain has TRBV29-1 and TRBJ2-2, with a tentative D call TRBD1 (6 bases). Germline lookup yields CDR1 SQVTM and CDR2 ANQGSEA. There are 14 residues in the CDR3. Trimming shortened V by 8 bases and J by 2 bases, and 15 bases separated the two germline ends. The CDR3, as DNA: TGCAGCTCAAGAGAGGACAGCAACACCGGGGAGCTGTTTTTT. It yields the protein CSSREDSNTGELFF.

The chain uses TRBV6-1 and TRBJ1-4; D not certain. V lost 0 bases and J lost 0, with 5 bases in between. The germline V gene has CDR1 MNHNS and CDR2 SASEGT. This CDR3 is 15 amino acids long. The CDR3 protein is CASSEAGATNEKLFF. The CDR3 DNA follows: TGTGCCAGCAGTGAAGCCGGGGCAACTAATGAAAAACTGTTTTTT.

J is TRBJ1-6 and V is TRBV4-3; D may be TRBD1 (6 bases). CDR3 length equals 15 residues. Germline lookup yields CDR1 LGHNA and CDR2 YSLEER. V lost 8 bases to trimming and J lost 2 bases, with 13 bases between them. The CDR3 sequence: CASGMRGTYNSPLHF. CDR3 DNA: TGCGCCAGCGGGATGAGGGGGACCTATAATTCACCCCTCCACTTT.

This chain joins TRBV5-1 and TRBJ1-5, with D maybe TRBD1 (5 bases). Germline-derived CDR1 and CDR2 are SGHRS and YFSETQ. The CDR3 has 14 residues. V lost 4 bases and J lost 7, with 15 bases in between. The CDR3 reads CASSAGTGDQPQHF. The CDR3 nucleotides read TGCGCCAGCAGCGCGGGAACGGGGGACCAGCCCCAGCATTTT.

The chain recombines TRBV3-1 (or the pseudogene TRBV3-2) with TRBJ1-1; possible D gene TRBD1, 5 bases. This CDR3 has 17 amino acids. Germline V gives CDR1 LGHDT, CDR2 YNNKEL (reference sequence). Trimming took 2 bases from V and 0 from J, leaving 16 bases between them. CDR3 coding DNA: TGTGCCAGCAGCCAATTGGGGGGATTCGGCATGAACACTGAAGCTTTCTTT. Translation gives CASSQLGGFGMNTEAFF.

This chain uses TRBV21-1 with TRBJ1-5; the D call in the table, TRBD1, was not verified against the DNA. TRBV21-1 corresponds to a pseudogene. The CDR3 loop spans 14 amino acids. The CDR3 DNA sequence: TGTGCCAGGATCGGACAGGGGGAGGGTCAGCCCCAGCATTTT. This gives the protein CARIGQGEGQPQHF.

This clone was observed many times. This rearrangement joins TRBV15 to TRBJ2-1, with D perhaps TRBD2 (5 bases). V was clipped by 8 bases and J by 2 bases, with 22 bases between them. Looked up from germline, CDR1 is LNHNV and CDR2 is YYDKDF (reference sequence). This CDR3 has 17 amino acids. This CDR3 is CATLAPKRRPPYNEQFF. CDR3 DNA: TGTGCCACCTTGGCACCCAAGCGGAGACCTCCCTACAATGAGCAGTTCTTC.